This TCR beta chain was obtained from a study of response to subunit inactivated influenza vaccine. Findings and limits, study-wide: Authors proposed each seasonal influenza vaccination draws in few new T cells.

TCRdb reprocessed the RT-PCR reads with MiXCR, giving one entry per CDR3 protein. The sample holds approximately 310,000 distinct CDR3 sequences, around a fifth seen once. A word on this clonotype: Antigen specificity is unknown.

This CDR3 spans 14 amino acids. Per the germline V gene, CDR1 is DFQATT and CDR2 is SNEGSKA (reference sequence). V lost 0 bases and J lost 0, with 5 bases in between. This clonotype originated in a man between 45 and 75 years old who received an inactivated influenza vaccine. Sequenced here: PBMCs from blood, sampled approximately 20 months after vaccination. The chain recombines TRBV20-1 with TRBJ1-4; D is ambiguous. Here the CDR3 DNA reads TGCAGTGCTAGAGACGGATCAACTAATGAAAAACTGTTTTTT. Its protein product is CSARDGSTNEKLFF.